Listed below are T cell receptor beta chains from one sample, sequenced in a study of regulatory T cells in long-lasting Graves disease. One entry per CDR3 protein results from TCRdb running MiXCR on the multiplex PCR reads. The sample contains around 510,000 distinct CDR3 sequences, 20% to 25% of which appear only once. The sample was peripheral blood mononuclear cells (PBMCs), taken when the disease was refractory, from a patient treated with antithyroid drugs. The receptors were sampled from a female donor with Graves disease. The CDR3 runs from the conserved cysteine through the conserved F or W.

j_call: TRBJ2-7
v_call: TRBV30
cdr3_aa: CAWTGLALPYEQYF

j_call: TRBJ2-2
v_call: TRBV12-5
cdr3_aa: CASGLGGLAENTGELFF

j_call: TRBJ2-5
v_call: TRBV20-1
cdr3_aa: CSAGRGDQETQYF

j_call: TRBJ1-1
v_call: TRBV20-1
cdr3_aa: CSAFPGTGLDTEAFF

j_call: TRBJ1-5
v_call: TRBV7-2
cdr3_aa: CASSRTGLAQPQHF

j_call: TRBJ2-7
v_call: TRBV28
cdr3_aa: CASSPVLKRREQYF

j_call: TRBJ1-1
v_call: TRBV5-1
cdr3_aa: CASSFGTALNTETFF

j_call: TRBJ2-7
v_call: TRBV3-1
cdr3_aa: CASSPSLPLNEQYF

j_call: TRBJ1-1
v_call: TRBV7-3
cdr3_aa: CASSLTGGNTEASF

j_call: TRBJ1-2
v_call: TRBV2
cdr3_aa: CASIGDGYTF

j_call: TRBJ1-5
v_call: TRBV30
cdr3_aa: CAWREQGGSNQPQHF

j_call: TRBJ1-5
v_call: TRBV28
cdr3_aa: CASAQSYQPHHF

j_call: TRBJ2-7
v_call: TRBV2
cdr3_aa: CASTPGGSSYEQYF

j_call: TRBJ1-2
v_call: TRBV29-1
cdr3_aa: CSVERETGHGYTF

j_call: TRBJ1-2
v_call: TRBV28
cdr3_aa: CASTPFGTVRDYGYTF